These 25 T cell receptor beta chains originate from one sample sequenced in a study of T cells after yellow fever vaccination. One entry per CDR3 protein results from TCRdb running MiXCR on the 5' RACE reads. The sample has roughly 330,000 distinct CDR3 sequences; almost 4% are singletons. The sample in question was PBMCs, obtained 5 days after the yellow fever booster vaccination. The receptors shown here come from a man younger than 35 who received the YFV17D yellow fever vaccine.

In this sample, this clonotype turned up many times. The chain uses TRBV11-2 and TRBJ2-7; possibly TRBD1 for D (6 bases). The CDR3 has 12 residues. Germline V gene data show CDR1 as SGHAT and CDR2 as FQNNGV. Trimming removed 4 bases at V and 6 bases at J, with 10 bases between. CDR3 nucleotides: TGTGCCAGCAGCTCCCAGGGGATCGAGCAGTACGTC. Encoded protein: CASSSQGIEQYV.

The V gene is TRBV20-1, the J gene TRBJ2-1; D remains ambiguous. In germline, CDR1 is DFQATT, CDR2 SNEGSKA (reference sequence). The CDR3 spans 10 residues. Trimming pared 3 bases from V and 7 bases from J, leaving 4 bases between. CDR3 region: CSASRNEQFF. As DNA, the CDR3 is TGCAGTGCTAGTAGGAATGAGCAGTTCTTC.

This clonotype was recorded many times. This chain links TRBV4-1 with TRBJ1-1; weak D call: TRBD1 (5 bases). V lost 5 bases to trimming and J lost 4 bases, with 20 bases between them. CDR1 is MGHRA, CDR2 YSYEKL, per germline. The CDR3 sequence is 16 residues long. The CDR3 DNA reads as TGCGCCAGCAGCGGCGTCTCAGGGTCATCGATCACTGAAGCTTTCTTT. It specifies CASSGVSGSSITEAFF.

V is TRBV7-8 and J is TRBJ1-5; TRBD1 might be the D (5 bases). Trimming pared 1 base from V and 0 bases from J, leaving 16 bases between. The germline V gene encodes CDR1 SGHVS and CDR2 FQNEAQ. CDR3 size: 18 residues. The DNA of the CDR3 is TGTGCCAGCAGCTTAGAGGCAACAGGATGGAATAGCAATCAGCCCCAGCATTTT. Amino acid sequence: CASSLEATGWNSNQPQHF.

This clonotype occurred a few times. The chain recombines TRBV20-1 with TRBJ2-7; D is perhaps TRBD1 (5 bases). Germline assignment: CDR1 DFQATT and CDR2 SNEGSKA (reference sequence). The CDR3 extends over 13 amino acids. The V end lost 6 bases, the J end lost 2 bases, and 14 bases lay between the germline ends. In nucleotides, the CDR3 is TGCAGTGCCACGGTACAGACAGCCTACGAGCAGTACTTC. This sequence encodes CSATVQTAYEQYF.

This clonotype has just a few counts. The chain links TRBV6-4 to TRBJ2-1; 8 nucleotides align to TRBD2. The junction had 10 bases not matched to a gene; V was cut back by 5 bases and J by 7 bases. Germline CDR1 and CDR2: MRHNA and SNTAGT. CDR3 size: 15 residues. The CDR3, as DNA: TGTGCCAGCAGTAGATGGCGGGGGGCTCCAAATGAGCAGTTCTTC. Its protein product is CASSRWRGAPNEQFF.

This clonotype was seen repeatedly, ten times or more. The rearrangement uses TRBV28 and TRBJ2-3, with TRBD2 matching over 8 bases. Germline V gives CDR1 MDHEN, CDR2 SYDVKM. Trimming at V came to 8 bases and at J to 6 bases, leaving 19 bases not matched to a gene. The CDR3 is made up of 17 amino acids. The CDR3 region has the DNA TGTGCCAGCTCAGTCGGGACTAGAAGGGGGGCCGGGGATACGCAGTATTTT. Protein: CASSVGTRRGAGDTQYF.

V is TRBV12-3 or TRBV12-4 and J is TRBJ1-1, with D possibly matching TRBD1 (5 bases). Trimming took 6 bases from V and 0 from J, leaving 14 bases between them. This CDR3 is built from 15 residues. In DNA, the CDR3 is TGTGCCAGCAGCCAGGGCCAGGGTATGAACACTGAAGCTTTCTTT. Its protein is CASSQGQGMNTEAFF.

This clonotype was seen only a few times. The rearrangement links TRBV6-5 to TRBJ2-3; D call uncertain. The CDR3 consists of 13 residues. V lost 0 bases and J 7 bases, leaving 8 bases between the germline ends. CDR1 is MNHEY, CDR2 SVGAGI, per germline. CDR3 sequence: CASSYSNLYTQYF. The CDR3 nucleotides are TGTGCCAGCAGTTACTCGAACCTCTATACGCAGTATTTT.

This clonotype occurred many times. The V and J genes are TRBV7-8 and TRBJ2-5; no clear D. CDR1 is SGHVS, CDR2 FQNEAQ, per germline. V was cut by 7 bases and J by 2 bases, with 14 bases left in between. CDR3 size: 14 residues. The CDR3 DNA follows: TGTGCCAGCACCCTAATGGGGAATCAAGAGACCCAGTACTTC. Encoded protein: CASTLMGNQETQYF. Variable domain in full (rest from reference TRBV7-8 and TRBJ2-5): GAGVSQSPRYKVAKRGQDVALRCDPISGHVSLFWYQQALGQGPEFLTYFQNEAQLDKSGLPSDRFFAERPEGSVSTLKIQRTQQEDSAVYLCASTLMGNQETQYFGPGTRLLVL.

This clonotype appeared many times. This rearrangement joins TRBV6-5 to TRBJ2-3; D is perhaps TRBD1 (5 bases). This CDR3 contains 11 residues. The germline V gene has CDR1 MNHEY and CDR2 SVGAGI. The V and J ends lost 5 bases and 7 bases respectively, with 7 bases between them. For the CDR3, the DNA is TGTGCCAGCAGTAAGGGGAATACGCAGTATTTT. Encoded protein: CASSKGNTQYF.

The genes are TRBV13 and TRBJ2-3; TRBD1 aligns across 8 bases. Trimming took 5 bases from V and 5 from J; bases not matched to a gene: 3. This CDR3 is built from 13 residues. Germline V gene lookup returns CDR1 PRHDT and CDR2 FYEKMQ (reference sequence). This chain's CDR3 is CASSIQGGDTQYF. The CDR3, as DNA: TGTGCCAGCAGCATACAGGGGGGAGATACGCAGTATTTT.

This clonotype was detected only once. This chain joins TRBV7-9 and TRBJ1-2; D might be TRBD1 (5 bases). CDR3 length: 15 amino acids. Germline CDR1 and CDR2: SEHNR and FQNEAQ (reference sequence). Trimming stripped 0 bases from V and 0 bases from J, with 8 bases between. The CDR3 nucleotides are TGTGCCAGCAGCTTAGCGGGGCTCTCTAACTATGGCTACACCTTC. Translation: CASSLAGLSNYGYTF. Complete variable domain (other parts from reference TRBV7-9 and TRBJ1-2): DTGVSQNPRHKITKRGQNVTFRCDPISEHNRLYWYRQTLGQGPEFLTYFQNEAQLEKSRLLSDRFSAERPKGSFSTLEIQRTEQGDSAMYLCASSLAGLSNYGYTFGSGTRLTVV.

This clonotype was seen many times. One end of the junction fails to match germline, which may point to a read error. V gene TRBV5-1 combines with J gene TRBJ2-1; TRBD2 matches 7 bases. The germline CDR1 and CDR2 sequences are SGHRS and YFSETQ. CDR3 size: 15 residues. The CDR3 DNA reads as TGTGCCAGCAGCCAAACGGGGGGATCCTACAATGAGCAGTTCTTC. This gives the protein CASSQTGGSYNEQFF.

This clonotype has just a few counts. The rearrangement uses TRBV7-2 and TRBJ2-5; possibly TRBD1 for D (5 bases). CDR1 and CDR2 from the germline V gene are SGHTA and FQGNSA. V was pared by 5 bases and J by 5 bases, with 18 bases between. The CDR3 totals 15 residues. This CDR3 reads CASSLRKGLGETQYF. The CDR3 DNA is TGTGCCAGCAGCCTAAGGAAGGGGCTCGGGGAGACCCAGTACTTC.

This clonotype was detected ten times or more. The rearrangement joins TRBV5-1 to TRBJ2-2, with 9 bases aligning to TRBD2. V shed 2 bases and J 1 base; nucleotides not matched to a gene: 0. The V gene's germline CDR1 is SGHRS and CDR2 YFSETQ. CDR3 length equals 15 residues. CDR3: CASSFSGGNTGELFF. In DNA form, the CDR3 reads TGCGCCAGCAGCTTTAGCGGGGGGAACACCGGGGAGCTGTTTTTT.

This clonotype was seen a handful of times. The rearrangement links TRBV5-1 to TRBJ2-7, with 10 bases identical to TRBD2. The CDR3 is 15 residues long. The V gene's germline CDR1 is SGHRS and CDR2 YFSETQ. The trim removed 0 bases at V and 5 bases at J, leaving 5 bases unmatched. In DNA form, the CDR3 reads TGCGCCAGCAGCTTGGGTAGCGGGGGGCCCGACGAGCAGTACTTC. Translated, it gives CASSLGSGGPDEQYF.

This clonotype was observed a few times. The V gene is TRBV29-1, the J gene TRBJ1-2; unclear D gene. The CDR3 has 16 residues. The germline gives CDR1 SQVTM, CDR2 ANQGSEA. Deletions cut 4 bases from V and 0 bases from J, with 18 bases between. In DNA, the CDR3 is TGCAGCGTTGTTCGTTTAATGCAGACTACTAACTATGGCTACACCTTC. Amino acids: CSVVRLMQTTNYGYTF.

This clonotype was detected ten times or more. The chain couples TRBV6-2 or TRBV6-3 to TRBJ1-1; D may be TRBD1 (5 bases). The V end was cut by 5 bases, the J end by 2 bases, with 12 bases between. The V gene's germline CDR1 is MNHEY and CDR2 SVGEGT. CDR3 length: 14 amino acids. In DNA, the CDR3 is TGTGCCAGCAGTACCGACAGCCTCAACACTGAAGCTTTCTTT. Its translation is CASSTDSLNTEAFF.

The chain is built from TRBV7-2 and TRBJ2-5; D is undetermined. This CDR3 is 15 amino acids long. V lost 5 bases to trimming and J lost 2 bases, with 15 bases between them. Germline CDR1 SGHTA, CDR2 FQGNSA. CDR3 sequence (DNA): TGTGCCAGCAGCCCTTGGCGGTCTGGGCAAGAGACCCAGTACTTC. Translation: CASSPWRSGQETQYF.

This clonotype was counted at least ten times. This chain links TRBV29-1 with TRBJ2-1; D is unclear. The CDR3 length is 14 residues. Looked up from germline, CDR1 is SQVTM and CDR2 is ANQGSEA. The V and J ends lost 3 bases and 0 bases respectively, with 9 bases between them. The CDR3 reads CSVDGTPSYNEQFF. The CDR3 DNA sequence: TGCAGCGTTGATGGTACACCCTCCTACAATGAGCAGTTCTTC.

In DNA form, the CDR3 reads TGCGCCAGCCACAGGGAAAGACCGGGACAGTCGAACACTGAAGCTTTCTTT. Amino acids: CASHRERPGQSNTEAFF. V gene TRBV5-1 combines with J gene TRBJ1-1; 7 positions match TRBD1. After removal of 7 bases from V and 1 base from J, the junction contained 16 bases not matched to a gene. The CDR3 extends over 17 amino acids. CDR1 SGHRS and CDR2 YFSETQ come from the germline V gene.

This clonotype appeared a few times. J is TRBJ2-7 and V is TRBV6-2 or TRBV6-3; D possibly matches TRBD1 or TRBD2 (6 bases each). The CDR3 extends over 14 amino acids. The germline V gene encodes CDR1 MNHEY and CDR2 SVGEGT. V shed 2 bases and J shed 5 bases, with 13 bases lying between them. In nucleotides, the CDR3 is TGTGCCAGCAGTTACAGGGGGACGGGGGACGAGCAGTACTTC. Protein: CASSYRGTGDEQYF.

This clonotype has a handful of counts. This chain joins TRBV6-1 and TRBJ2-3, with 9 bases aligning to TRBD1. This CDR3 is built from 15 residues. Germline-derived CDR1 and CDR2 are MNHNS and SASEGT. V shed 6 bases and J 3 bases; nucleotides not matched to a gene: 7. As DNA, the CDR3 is TGTGCCAGCAGGTGGGGGGACAGGGAGACAGATACGCAGTATTTT. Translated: CASRWGDRETDTQYF.

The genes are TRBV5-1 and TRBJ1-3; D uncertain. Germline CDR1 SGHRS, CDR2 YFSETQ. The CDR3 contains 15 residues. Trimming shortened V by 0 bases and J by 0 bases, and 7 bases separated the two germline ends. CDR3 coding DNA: TGCGCCAGCAGCTTGGGGCGGACCTCTGGAAACACCATATATTTT. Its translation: CASSLGRTSGNTIYF. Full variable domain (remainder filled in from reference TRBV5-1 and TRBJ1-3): KAGVTQTPRYLIKTRGQQVTLSCSPISGHRSVSWYQQTPGQGLQFLFEYFSETQRNKGNFPGRFSGRQFSNSRSEMNVSTLELGDSALYLCASSLGRTSGNTIYFGEGSWLTVV.